The source of this T cell receptor (beta chain) is a study of blood T cells in healthy people across ages. Study findings and constraints: CMV status of donors was unknown, possibly confounding expanded clonotype changes. Higher diversity, along with more naive CD4+ cells, distinguished long-lived donors from aged donors. Bulk PBMC profiling left naive and antigen-experienced comparisons inconclusive.

Trimming removed 0 bases from V and 4 bases from J, with 13 bases in between. CDR1 SGHDT and CDR2 YYEEEE come from the germline V gene. The CDR3 length is 15 residues. This clonotype was seen only a few times. Its antigen is undetermined. A sample-barcoded 5' primer and a J-beta primer mix were used in a second PCR of about 7 to 11 cycles. TCRdb analysed the 5' RACE reads with MiXCR anew, one entry per CDR3 protein. The sample carries hundreds of thousands of distinct CDR3 sequences, under 55% recorded once. Per sample, no less than 5 micrograms of total RNA were extracted. Sequenced input: blood. The chain joins TRBV5-6 to TRBJ1-2, with D maybe TRBD1 (6 bases). This receptor was taken from a man in his sixties in good health. The CDR3 is CASSLGSTGLYGYTF. The CDR3 nucleotides read TGTGCCAGCAGCTTGGGTTCGACAGGCCTCTATGGCTACACCTTC.